The entry that follows covers one T cell receptor (beta chain) sequence. Authors' methods: The assay estimated nucleated cells by amplifying reference gene primers. Repertoires were generated with immunoSEQ multiplex PCR, while TCRdb's copy carries only in-frame clones and drops some. The DNA was the basis for D and trimming; V, J and clone size are from that table. There are approximately 45,000 clones in the sample; approximately 85% occur only once, and around 14% lies in the top ten. This sample is part of a study of blood T cell repertoires in COVID-19. About the research overall: Samples of COVID-19 (acute and convalescent) were obtained from the United States, Italy and Spain. PBMCs, B-cell-depleted T cells, or T cells provided the cDNA or gDNA that made up the material.

V was pared by 6 bases and J by 5 bases, with 4 bases of the junction left unmatched. The CDR3 is 13 residues long. Germline V gene data show CDR1 as ENHRY and CDR2 as SYGVKD. The sequencing input was peripheral blood. The rearrangement joins TRBV10-3 to TRBJ1-5; 7 nucleotides match TRBD1. The TCR originated in a human donor in a cohort sampled during active COVID-19. Here the CDR3 reads CAISRDRDQPQHF. The CDR3 DNA follows: TGTGCCATCAGCCGGGACAGAGATCAGCCCCAGCATTTT.